Reported below is one T cell receptor beta chain. What this receptor recognizes is not known. No base qualities exist here, and no much larger clone lies one base off it. Each collaborating institution followed its own protocols to collect whole blood in K2EDTA tubes. For TCRbeta analysis, collaborator samples were shipped as frozen whole blood, as isolated PBMCs, or as DNA extracted from either sample type. The data were taken from a study of blood T cell repertoires in COVID-19 (dated by TCRdb to about 2020). Background on the whole study: Samples covering the acute and convalescent phases of COVID-19 were provided by collaborators in the United States, Italy and Spain. The material from the prospective study consisted of cDNA or gDNA derived from T cells, B-cell-depleted T cells, or PBMCs. Subjects who had been exposed to COVID-19, were actively infected with it, or had recovered from it provided the deeply sampled blood TCRbeta repertoires that made up the dataset. The repertoires were made available in a free public database intended to serve as a resource for research on the immune response to SARS-CoV-2. The samples were drawn from two sources: the first 160 participants of the ongoing ImmuneRACE study, and 950 to 1,500 subjects contributed by 6 global collaborators. The sample metadata nearly always contained a de-identified subject ID, COVID-19 status, age in years and sex. Where HLA class I and class II types were available, the types were taken from metadata supplied by the sample provider, not from assay-based typing. Overall results and qualifications from the work: How much clinical and demographic metadata was included differed by source and by participant, and the metadata was provided uncurated.

The immunoSEQ Assay, a bias-controlled multiplex PCR, was used to amplify TCRbeta CDR3 regions from genomic DNA. The paper's processing steps were these. Nucleated cell counts per sample were estimated from amplification of reference gene primers within the assay. To quantify the absolute abundance of each unique TCRbeta CDR3 rearrangement, sequence reads were collapsed and filtered. For each sample, productive Simpson clonality was calculated as the square root of Simpson's diversity index across productive rearrangements. TCRdb limited this immuneACCESS table to in-frame rearrangements with V and J called. A share of clones is missing; checked studies link under half to unresolved V genes, and the rest is unexplained. The V and J calls and clone size come from that table; D and trimming were worked out from the DNA. This sample gives around 100,000 clones in total; 85% of them show up just once. The ten largest clones take up approximately 1.5% of the sample.

CDR3 length: 14 amino acids, cysteine to phenylalanine. The kept DNA is CDR3 alone, 42 bases in frame from the first base. Trimming removed 5 bases from V and 3 bases from J, leaving 11 bases between the germline ends. CDR1 and CDR2 were assigned from the germline V gene as MNHEY and SVGEGT. This TCR was sampled from a man between 35 and 55 years old with acute or convalescent COVID-19. The material sequenced was peripheral blood. Recombination joined TRBV6-2 or TRBV6-3 with TRBJ1-5; no D gene can be assigned with confidence. Here the CDR3 is given as CASSQRVSNQPQHF. At the DNA level, the sequence is TGTGCCAGCAGTCAGAGGGTTTCCAATCAGCCCCAGCATTTT.